The 15 T cell receptor beta chains given below trace back to one sample, sequenced in a study of blood T cells in healthy people across ages. Through a sample-barcoded 5' primer and a J-beta primer mix, a second PCR was run for roughly 6 to 12 cycles. TCRdb analysed the 5' RACE reads with MiXCR anew, one entry per CDR3 protein. Of 550,000 to 750,000 distinct CDR3 sequences in the sample, approximately 21% were seen once. The specimen sequenced was blood. All receptors come from a man between 70 and 80 years old in good health.

Only a few counts were recorded for this clonotype. One end of the junction does not line up with germline, which may come from a read error. The V call is TRBV9, the J call TRBJ2-1; weak D call: TRBD2 (5 bases). The CDR3 runs to 13 residues. CDR1 and CDR2 (germline): SGDLS, YYNGEE. This CDR3 is CAGSGANAVEQFF. The CDR3 nucleotides are TGTGCCGGCAGCGGCGCCAATGCCGTTGAGCAGTTCTTC.

The J gene is TRBJ2-1, the V gene TRBV20-1; D is possibly TRBD1 or TRBD2 (6 bases each). The V gene lost 6 bases and the J gene lost 9 bases, with 21 bases spanning the gap. Germline V gene sequence: CDR1 DFQATT, CDR2 SNEGSKA (reference sequence). This CDR3 region has 14 residues. CDR3 sequence: CSASSGTWGPEQFF. CDR3 bases: TGCAGTGCCAGCTCCGGGACTTGGGGGCCTGAGCAGTTCTTC.

This clonotype was found a few times. V is TRBV24-1 and J is TRBJ2-1; 7 bases fit TRBD2. The CDR3 sequence is 16 residues long. CDR1 and CDR2 from the germline V gene are KGHDR and SFDVKD. V lost 1 base to trimming and J lost 2 bases; unmatched junction nucleotides: 4. In nucleotides, the CDR3 is TGTGCCACCAGTGATTTAGAAGCGGGGACCTACAATGAGCAGTTCTTC. This codes for CATSDLEAGTYNEQFF.

The chain employs TRBV7-2 and TRBJ2-1; TRBD1 or TRBD2 may be the D gene (5 bases each). From germline, CDR1 is SGHTA and CDR2 FQGNSA. The CDR3 sequence is 14 residues long. V shed 2 bases and J shed 7 bases, with 12 bases lying between them. CDR3 in amino acids: CASSLQQEVNEQFF. DNA of the CDR3: TGTGCCAGCAGCTTACAACAGGAGGTTAATGAGCAGTTCTTC.

J is TRBJ1-3 and V is TRBV14; D gene ambiguous. The CDR3 consists of 15 residues. V lost 5 bases, J lost 7 bases, and 18 bases lay in between. Per germline, CDR1 SGHDN and CDR2 FVKESK. CDR3 region: CASSFGGGDGNTIYF. CDR3 DNA sequence: TGTGCCAGCAGCTTCGGAGGAGGAGATGGCAACACCATATATTTT.

The sample holds a few counts of this clonotype. The rearrangement links TRBV20-1 to TRBJ2-7; D is possibly TRBD1 (6 bases). The CDR3 length is 13 residues. V was cut by 3 bases and J by 1 base, with 10 bases left in between. CDR1 DFQATT and CDR2 SNEGSKA come from the germline V gene (reference sequence). In DNA form, the CDR3 reads TGCAGTGCTAGCGGGGACAAATCCTACGAGCAGTACTTC. Its translation: CSASGDKSYEQYF.

This clonotype was counted between two and nine times. For the CDR3, the DNA is TGTGCCAGCAGAGTGGGACAGACTACTAATGAAAAACTGTTTTTT. It specifies CASRVGQTTNEKLFF. This chain joins TRBV6-1 and TRBJ1-4; TRBD1 matches 7 bases. Germline-derived CDR1 and CDR2 are MNHNS and SASEGT. The length of the CDR3 is 15 residues. V was pared by 6 bases and J by 2 bases, with 6 bases of the junction left unmatched.

This chain connects TRBV6-5 to TRBJ2-1; 12 nucleotides match TRBD2. Germline CDR1 is MNHEY and CDR2 is SVGAGI. Trimming cost V 10 bases and J 6 bases; bases outside gene matches: 10. This CDR3 has 15 amino acids. The CDR3 DNA follows: TGTGCCACTAAAGGACTAGCGGGACCCGGCAATGAGCAGTTCTTC. This codes for CATKGLAGPGNEQFF.

This chain links TRBV29-1 with TRBJ2-5, with 8 bases aligning to TRBD2. The V and J ends lost 7 bases and 2 bases, in that order; junction bases with no gene match: 6. This CDR3 has 13 residues. CDR1 is SQVTM and CDR2 is ANQGSEA in the germline V gene. This CDR3 reads CSGKQREQETQYF. The CDR3 nucleotides read TGCAGCGGGAAACAGCGGGAGCAAGAGACCCAGTACTTC.

This clonotype has only a few counts. The chain uses TRBV27 and TRBJ1-2; a weak D match, TRBD1 (6 bases). With 3 bases removed from V and 7 bases from J, the gap between germline ends came to 18 bases. Germline V gene data show CDR1 as MNHEY and CDR2 as SMNVEV (reference sequence). This CDR3 has 15 amino acids. This CDR3 is CASSFAPKGVAGYTF. The CDR3 coding sequence is TGTGCCAGCAGTTTCGCCCCCAAGGGGGTGGCTGGCTACACCTTC.

The chain carries TRBV12-3 or TRBV12-4 and TRBJ2-3; 9 positions match TRBD2. This CDR3 has 17 residues. Trimming at V came to 6 bases and at J to 2 bases, leaving 12 bases not matched to a gene. CDR3 bases: TGTGCCAGCAGGCGGGGGGGCGTAGCGGAAATCACAGATACGCAGTATTTT. Translation gives CASRRGGVAEITDTQYF.

The V and J genes are TRBV14 and TRBJ2-3, with TRBD1 matching 9 bases. This CDR3 has 16 residues. J lost 3 bases, V lost 3 bases, and 7 bases had no gene match. Germline V gene sequence: CDR1 SGHDN, CDR2 FVKESK. The chain's CDR3 is CASSHRRQGVTDTQYF. CDR3 bases: TGTGCCAGCAGCCATCGACGACAGGGGGTGACAGATACGCAGTATTTT.

This clonotype has a single count. This chain uses TRBV24-1 with TRBJ1-2; 12 nucleotides match TRBD1. J gave up 4 bases and V 4 bases, and 6 bases lay outside the gene matches. The CDR3 loop spans 16 amino acids. Germline CDR1 KGHDR, CDR2 SFDVKD. The chain's CDR3 is CATSDRDRGRRYGYTF. Written as DNA, the CDR3 is TGTGCCACCAGTGACCGGGACAGGGGGCGTCGCTATGGCTACACCTTC.

This clonotype has a handful of counts. The rearrangement links TRBV18 to TRBJ2-7; D is possibly TRBD2 (6 bases). The CDR3 totals 14 residues. The germline V gene has CDR1 KGHSH and CDR2 LQKENI. Trimming removed 4 bases from V and 3 bases from J, with 13 bases in between. The CDR3 sequence: CASSLSGTGYEQYF. The CDR3 bases are TGTGCCAGCTCACTATCCGGGACTGGCTACGAGCAGTACTTC.

This clonotype turned up a few times. The J gene is TRBJ2-5, the V gene TRBV20-1; D call uncertain. Germline values: CDR1 DFQATT, CDR2 SNEGSKA (reference sequence). Between the trimmed V and J ends, which lost 3 bases and 5 bases, there was a span of 16 bases. The CDR3 has 14 amino acids. The CDR3 here is CSASADWEGETQYF. Here the CDR3 DNA reads TGCAGTGCTAGCGCCGACTGGGAAGGGGAGACCCAGTACTTC.